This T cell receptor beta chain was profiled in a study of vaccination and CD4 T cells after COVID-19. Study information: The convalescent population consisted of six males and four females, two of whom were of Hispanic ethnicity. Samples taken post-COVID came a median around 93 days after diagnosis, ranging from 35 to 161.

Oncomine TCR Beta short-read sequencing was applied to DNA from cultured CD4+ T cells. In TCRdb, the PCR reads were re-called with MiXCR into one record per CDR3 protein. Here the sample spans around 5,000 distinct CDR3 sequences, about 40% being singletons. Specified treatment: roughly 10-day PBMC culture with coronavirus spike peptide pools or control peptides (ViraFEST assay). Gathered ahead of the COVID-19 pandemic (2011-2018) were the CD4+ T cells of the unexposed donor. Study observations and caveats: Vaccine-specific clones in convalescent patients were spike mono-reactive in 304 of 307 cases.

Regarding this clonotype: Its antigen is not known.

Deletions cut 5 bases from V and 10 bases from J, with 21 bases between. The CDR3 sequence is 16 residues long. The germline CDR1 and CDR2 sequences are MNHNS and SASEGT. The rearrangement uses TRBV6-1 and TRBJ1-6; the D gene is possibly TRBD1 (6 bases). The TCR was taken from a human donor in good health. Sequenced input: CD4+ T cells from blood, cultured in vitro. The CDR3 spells CASSRGMGERGSPLHF. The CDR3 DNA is TGTGCCAGCAGTAGGGGGATGGGAGAACGGGGGTCACCCCTCCACTTT.